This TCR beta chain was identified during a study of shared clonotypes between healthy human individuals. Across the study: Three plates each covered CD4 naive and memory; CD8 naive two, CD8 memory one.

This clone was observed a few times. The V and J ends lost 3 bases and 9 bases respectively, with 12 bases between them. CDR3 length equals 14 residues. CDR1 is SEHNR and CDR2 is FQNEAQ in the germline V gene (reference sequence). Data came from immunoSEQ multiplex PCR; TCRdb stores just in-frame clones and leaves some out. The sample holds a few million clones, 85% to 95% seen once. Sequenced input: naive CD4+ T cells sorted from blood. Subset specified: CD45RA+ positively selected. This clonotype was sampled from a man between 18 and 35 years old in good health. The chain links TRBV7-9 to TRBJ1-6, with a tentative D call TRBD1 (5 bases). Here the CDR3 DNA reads TGTGCCAGCAGCTTGGAGCGGGGCGGTTCACCCCTCCACTTT. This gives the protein CASSLERGGSPLHF.